Many counts were recorded for the clone carrying this T cell receptor (beta chain). Its antigen is undetermined. The data originate from a study of T cells after yellow fever vaccination. Points from the study as a whole: Reappearing after the booster were most of the clones from primary vaccination (roughly 95% CD4, 88% CD8).

UMIs were added to TCR cDNA along with a universal primer site when it was made by 5'RACE template switching. TCRdb re-called the 5' RACE reads with MiXCR, one entry per CDR3 protein. The repertoire holds tens of thousands of distinct CDR3 sequences, with 7.4% as singletons. The germline V gene has CDR1 GTSNPN and CDR2 SVGIG (reference sequence). The V and J ends lost 5 bases and 2 bases respectively, with 16 bases between them. This CDR3 contains 14 residues. The receptor was derived from a man in his thirties or forties who received the YFV17D yellow fever vaccine. The V gene is TRBV30, the J gene TRBJ2-7; D perhaps matches TRBD2 (5 bases). This material consisted of CD8+ T cells sorted from PBMCs, taken 15 days after the yellow fever booster vaccination. The CDR3: CAWAEGGLPYEQYF. DNA for the CDR3: TGTGCCTGGGCCGAAGGCGGGCTCCCCTACGAGCAGTACTTC.